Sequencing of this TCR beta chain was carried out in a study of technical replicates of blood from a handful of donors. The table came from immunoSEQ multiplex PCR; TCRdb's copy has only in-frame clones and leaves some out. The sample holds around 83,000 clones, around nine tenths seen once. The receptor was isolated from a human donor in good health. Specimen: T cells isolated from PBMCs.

CDR3: CASSLSQGGSSYNEQFF. CDR3 bases: TGTGCCAGCAGCTTATCTCAGGGGGGAAGCTCCTACAATGAGCAGTTCTTC. This sequence joins TRBV7-6 and TRBJ2-1; D is possibly TRBD1 (7 bases). V was clipped by 2 bases and J by 0 bases, with 14 bases between them. CDR3 length: 17 residues. The germline V gene encodes CDR1 SGHVS and CDR2 FNYEAQ.